This T cell receptor beta chain was captured by sequencing in a study of T cells in women clearing cervical HPV infection. As for the study in general: Women with histologically confirmed HPV16-related CIN3 or worse, 2 with invasive cancer, served as cases. Case blood was drawn when the lesion was first found; control blood after infection became undetectable.

As for this clone: The observed sequence ends 3 residues before the CDR3 terminus, with the missing tail filled in from the germline J gene.

From germline, CDR1 is SGHTA and CDR2 FQGTGA. CDR3 length equals 16 residues. Sequenced by immunoSEQ multiplex PCR; TCRdb stores in-frame clones only, minus some. The sample's table shows 40,000 to 55,000 clones. The chain combines TRBV7-3 with TRBJ2-4; the match to TRBD1 covers 9 bases. The receptor was derived from a woman between 18 and 70 years old with a cervical HPV16 infection that either progressed to CIN3+ or cleared (not recorded which). Sample: blood buffy coat. Partial CDR3 DNA: TGTGCCAGCAGCTTAAAGGTGGTGGGACAGGGATATGGT. Amino acid sequence: CASSLKVVGQGYG. The whole CDR3 sequence is CASSLKVVGQGYGQYF.